This entry lists 19 T cell receptor beta chains sequenced from one sample in a study of blood T cell repertoires in COVID-19. TCRdb keeps only in-frame clones here, not all; method: immunoSEQ multiplex PCR. The data show about 180,000 clones, roughly nine tenths seen once. Sequencing was done on a sample of peripheral blood. The origin of the receptors is a man between 65 and 80 years old with active or convalescent COVID-19.

This chain uses TRBV2 with TRBJ1-1, with D tentatively TRBD1 (6 bases). From germline, CDR1 is SNHLY and CDR2 FYNNEI. The CDR3 has 12 amino acids. Trimming left V 7 bases short and J 5 bases short, with 11 bases between. CDR3: CASTGERTEAFF. The CDR3 nucleotides are TGTGCCAGCACAGGGGAGCGGACTGAAGCTTTCTTT.

Here the CDR3 reads CASSAMRYEGHTGELFF. CDR3 bases: TGTGCCAGCAGCGCGATGAGGTACGAGGGCCACACCGGGGAGCTGTTTTTT. The chain links TRBV5-8 to TRBJ2-2; tentatively, D is TRBD2 (5 bases). Germline V gene data show CDR1 as SGHTS and CDR2 as YDEGEE. Trimming cost V 4 bases and J 3 bases, with 19 bases left between them. This CDR3 contains 17 residues.

The gene calls are TRBV19 and TRBJ2-2, with no clear D. CDR1 LNHDA and CDR2 SQIVND come from the germline V gene (reference sequence). This CDR3 has 13 amino acids. Deletions cut 3 bases from V and 7 bases from J, with 9 bases between. In DNA, the CDR3 is TGTGCCAGTAGTATCGAAGCCCGCGGGGAGCTGTTTTTT. This sequence encodes CASSIEARGELFF.

CDR3 bases: TGTGCCAGCAGTGAGAATCGGGACACCTATGGCTACACCTTC. Translation: CASSENRDTYGYTF. This chain links TRBV2 with TRBJ1-2; tentatively, D is TRBD1 (6 bases). Germline values: CDR1 SNHLY, CDR2 FYNNEI. Trimming removed 3 bases at V and 4 bases at J, with 12 bases between. The length of the CDR3 is 14 residues.

The V gene is TRBV6-1, the J gene TRBJ1-2; 12 positions match TRBD1. CDR1 MNHNS and CDR2 SASEGT come from the germline V gene. CDR3 length: 17 amino acids. V lost 3 bases and J lost 4; bases outside the gene matches: 9. The CDR3 DNA is TGTGCCAGCAGTGAGTCCAGGGACAGGGGGCCGGCCTATGGCTACACCTTC. This gives the protein CASSESRDRGPAYGYTF.

The chain has TRBV6-2 or TRBV6-3 and TRBJ1-5, with 9 bases that match TRBD1. The CDR3 spans 17 residues. The V segment lost 0 bases and the J segment 4 bases; nucleotides outside the gene matches: 7. Germline values: CDR1 MNHEY, CDR2 SVGEGT. The CDR3: CASSYSRDRALNQPQHF. In nucleotides, the CDR3 is TGTGCCAGCAGTTACTCTAGGGACAGGGCCTTAAATCAGCCCCAGCATTTT.

This clone came up a few times. The rearrangement links TRBV7-9 to TRBJ2-1; possible D gene TRBD2, 6 bases. The V gene's germline CDR1 is SEHNR and CDR2 FQNEAQ (reference sequence). Deletions cut 3 bases from V and 4 bases from J, with 10 bases between. CDR3 length equals 14 residues. The chain's CDR3 is CASSLGGVYNEQFF. The CDR3 DNA sequence: TGTGCCAGCAGCTTGGGAGGAGTTTACAATGAGCAGTTCTTC. The full variable domain, rest sourced from reference TRBV7-9 and TRBJ2-1, is DTGVSQNPRHKITKRGQNVTFRCDPISEHNRLYWYRQTLGQGPEFLTYFQNEAQLEKSRLLSDRFSAERPKGSFSTLEIQRTEQGDSAMYLCASSLGGVYNEQFFGPGTRLTVL.

The chain is built from TRBV15 and TRBJ2-7; possibly TRBD1 for D (5 bases). The V gene's germline CDR1 is LNHNV and CDR2 YYDKDF (reference sequence). There are 14 residues in the CDR3. V was trimmed by 3 bases and J by 2 bases, leaving 11 bases between them. In DNA, the CDR3 is TGTGCCACCAGCAGGACAGTGTCTGCCTACGAGCAGTACTTC. Residues: CATSRTVSAYEQYF. The full variable domain, its missing parts supplied by reference TRBV15 and TRBJ2-7, is DAMVIQNPRYQVTQFGKPVTLSCSQTLNHNVMYWYQQKSSQAPKLLFHYYDKDFNNEADTPDNFQSRRPNTSFCFLDIRSPGLGDTAMYLCATSRTVSAYEQYFGPGTRLTVT.

This clone has only one observation. The V and J genes are TRBV2 and TRBJ2-4, with D possibly TRBD1 on 6 matching bases. Germline V lookup: CDR1 SNHLY, CDR2 FYNNEI. CDR3 length: 14 amino acids. V lost 6 bases, J lost 6 bases, and 15 bases lay in between. The CDR3 DNA follows: TGTGCCAGCAGCGCGGACAGCGCGGGAAACATTCAGTACTTC. This sequence encodes CASSADSAGNIQYF. Using reference TRBV2 and TRBJ2-4 for the parts outside the CDR3, the full variable domain is EPEVTQTPSHQVTQMGQEVILRCVPISNHLYFYWYRQILGQKVEFLVSFYNNEISEKSEIFDDQFSVERPDGSNFTLKIRSTKLEDSAMYFCASSADSAGNIQYFGAGTRLSVL.

This clone was counted only a few times. The chain links TRBV10-3 to TRBJ1-6, with D possibly TRBD1 on 5 matching bases. Trimming left V 8 bases short and J 9 bases short, with 11 bases between. The CDR3 runs 12 residues. Germline values: CDR1 ENHRY, CDR2 SYGVKD. CDR3 in amino acids: CAIGLGGSPLHF. As DNA, the CDR3 is TGTGCCATCGGCTTGGGGGGTTCACCCCTCCACTTT.

The chain couples TRBV5-8 to TRBJ2-3; D perhaps matches TRBD2 (5 bases). Germline-derived CDR1 and CDR2 are SGHTS and YDEGEE. V was shortened by 4 bases and J by 3 bases, with 18 bases between the two germline ends. This CDR3 spans 16 amino acids. CDR3 region: CASSPWSVEVTDTQYF. CDR3 nucleotide sequence: TGTGCCAGCAGCCCATGGAGTGTGGAGGTAACAGATACGCAGTATTTT.

This chain connects TRBV30 to TRBJ2-1, with 9 positions matching TRBD1. Germline CDR1 GTSNPN, CDR2 SVGIG (reference sequence). The V gene end was trimmed by 6 bases and the J gene end by 7 bases; junction bases not matched to a gene: 4. The CDR3 runs to 12 residues. In DNA form, the CDR3 reads TGTGCCTGCGGGACAGGGTATAATGAGCAGTTCTTC. Translation: CACGTGYNEQFF.

The chain combines TRBV7-2 with TRBJ1-1; the D gene is possibly TRBD1 (5 bases). The CDR3 contains 18 residues. With 3 bases removed from V and 5 bases from J, the gap between germline ends came to 25 bases. Per germline, CDR1 SGHTA and CDR2 FQGNSA. CDR3 nucleotide sequence: TGTGCCAGCAGCTTGAATCCAGGGATGGCGAGCCCCCGGACTGAAGCTTTCTTT. Translated: CASSLNPGMASPRTEAFF.

This chain uses TRBV5-1 with TRBJ2-1, with 7 bases aligning to TRBD1. Trimming took 5 bases from V and 15 from J; bases not matched to a gene: 14. Per germline, CDR1 SGHRS and CDR2 YFSETQ. CDR3 size: 13 residues. The CDR3 is CASRPTGAHPLFF. DNA for the CDR3: TGCGCCAGCAGACCAACAGGGGCCCACCCCCTGTTCTTC.

CDR3 residues: CASRGGEAYGYTF. The DNA of the CDR3 is TGTGCCAGTAGGGGGGGGGAGGCCTATGGCTACACCTTC. The chain recombines TRBV19 with TRBJ1-2; possibly TRBD1 for D (5 bases). Germline-derived CDR1 and CDR2 are LNHDA and SQIVND (reference sequence). Trimming took 6 bases from V and 4 from J, leaving 12 bases between them. The CDR3 length is 13 residues.

This chain uses TRBV28 with TRBJ1-2; no definite D call. V lost 6 bases to trimming and J lost 3 bases, with 17 bases between them. Germline values: CDR1 MDHEN, CDR2 SYDVKM. This CDR3 region has 15 residues. CDR3: CASSPFKAGDYGYTF. The CDR3 nucleotides are TGTGCCAGCAGCCCTTTTAAGGCGGGTGACTATGGCTACACCTTC.

V and J are TRBV11-2 and TRBJ2-7; TRBD2 matches at 11 bases. The CDR3 runs to 15 residues. Germline values: CDR1 SGHAT, CDR2 FQNNGV. With V trimmed by 5 bases and J by 2 bases, 5 bases remained unmatched. CDR3: CASSPRGLAAYEQYF. In DNA, the CDR3 is TGTGCCAGCAGCCCGCGGGGACTAGCGGCCTACGAGCAGTACTTC.

The chain employs TRBV5-6 and TRBJ1-5; TRBD1 agrees at 7 bases. Germline V gene data show CDR1 as SGHDT and CDR2 as YYEEEE. This CDR3 region has 14 residues. With 0 bases clipped from V and 5 bases from J, the junction kept 2 bases outside the gene matches. The CDR3 DNA sequence: TGTGCCAGCAGCTTGGGACAGGGACATCAGCCCCAGCATTTT. Its translation: CASSLGQGHQPQHF.

V is TRBV5-1 and J is TRBJ1-4; D possibly corresponds to TRBD1 (5 bases). Trimming cost V 4 bases and J 5 bases, with 15 bases left between them. The germline CDR1 and CDR2 sequences are SGHRS and YFSETQ. The CDR3 spans 15 residues. CDR3 loop: CASSPVVPGNEKLFF. CDR3 nucleotides: TGCGCCAGCAGCCCCGTGGTCCCAGGGAATGAAAAACTGTTTTTT.